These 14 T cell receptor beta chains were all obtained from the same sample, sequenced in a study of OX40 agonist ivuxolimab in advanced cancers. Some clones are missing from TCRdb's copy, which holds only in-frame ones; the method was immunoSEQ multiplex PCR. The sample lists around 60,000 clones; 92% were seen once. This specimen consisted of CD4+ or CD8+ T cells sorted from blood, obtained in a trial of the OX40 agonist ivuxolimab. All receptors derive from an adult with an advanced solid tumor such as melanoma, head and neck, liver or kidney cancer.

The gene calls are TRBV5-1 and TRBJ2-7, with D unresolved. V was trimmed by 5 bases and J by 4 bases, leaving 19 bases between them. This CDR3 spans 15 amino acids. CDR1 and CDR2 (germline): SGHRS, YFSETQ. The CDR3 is CASSIEAGNFYEQYF. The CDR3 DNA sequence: TGCGCCAGCAGTATTGAGGCCGGCAACTTTTACGAGCAGTACTTC.

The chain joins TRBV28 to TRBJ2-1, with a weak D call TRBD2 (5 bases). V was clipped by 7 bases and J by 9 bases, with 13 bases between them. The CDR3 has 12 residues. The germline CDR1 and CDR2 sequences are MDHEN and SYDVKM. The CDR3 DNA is TGTGCCAGCATTGGCGGGTTTGCTGAGCAGTTCTTC. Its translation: CASIGGFAEQFF.

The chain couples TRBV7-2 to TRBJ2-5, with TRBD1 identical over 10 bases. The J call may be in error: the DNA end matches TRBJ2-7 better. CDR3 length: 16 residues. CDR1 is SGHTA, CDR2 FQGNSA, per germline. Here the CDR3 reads CASSYTPGTGANEQYF. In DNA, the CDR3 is TGTGCCAGCAGTTATACCCCCGGGACAGGGGCGAACGAGCAGTACTTC.

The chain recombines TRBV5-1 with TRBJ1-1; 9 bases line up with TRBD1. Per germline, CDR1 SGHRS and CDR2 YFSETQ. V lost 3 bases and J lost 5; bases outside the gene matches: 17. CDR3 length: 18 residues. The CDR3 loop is CASSSETGTGFRGTEAFF. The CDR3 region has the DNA TGCGCCAGCAGCTCGGAAACCGGGACAGGGTTTCGGGGAACTGAAGCTTTCTTT.

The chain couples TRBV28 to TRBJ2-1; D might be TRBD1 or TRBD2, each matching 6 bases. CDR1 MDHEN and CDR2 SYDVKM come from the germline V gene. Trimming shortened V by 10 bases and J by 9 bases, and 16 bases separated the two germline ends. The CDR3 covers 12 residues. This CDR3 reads CATKPGASEQFF. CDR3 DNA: TGTGCCACGAAACCGGGGGCGAGTGAGCAGTTCTTC. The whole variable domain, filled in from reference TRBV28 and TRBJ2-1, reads DVKVTQSSRYLVKRTGEKVFLECVQDMDHENMFWYRQDPGLGLRLIYFSYDVKMKEKGDIPEGYSVSREKKERFSLILESASTNQTSMYLCATKPGASEQFFGPGTRLTVL.

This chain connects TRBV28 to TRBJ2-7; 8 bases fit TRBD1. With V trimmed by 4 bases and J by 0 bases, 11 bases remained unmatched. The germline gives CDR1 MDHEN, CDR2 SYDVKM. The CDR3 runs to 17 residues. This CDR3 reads CASSSPNRGLYSYEQYF. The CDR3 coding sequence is TGTGCCAGCAGTTCACCTAACAGGGGGTTATACTCCTACGAGCAGTACTTC.

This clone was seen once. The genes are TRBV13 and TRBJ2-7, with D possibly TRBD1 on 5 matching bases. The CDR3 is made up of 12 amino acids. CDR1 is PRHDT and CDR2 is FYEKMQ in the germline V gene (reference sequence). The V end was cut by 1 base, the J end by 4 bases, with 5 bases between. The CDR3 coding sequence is TGTGCCAGCAGCTTAGAGGGGTACGAGCAGTACTTC. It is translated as CASSLEGYEQYF.

The CDR3 nucleotides read TGTGCCAGCAGCTTGACGACTCTAGCGGGTGTCCAAGAGACCCAGTACTTC. Translated: CASSLTTLAGVQETQYF. This chain joins TRBV5-4 and TRBJ2-5, with 8 positions matching TRBD2. Losses at the gene ends were 1 base for V and 1 base for J; bases not matched to a gene: 9. Germline assignment: CDR1 SGHNT and CDR2 YYREEE (reference sequence). The CDR3 has 17 residues.

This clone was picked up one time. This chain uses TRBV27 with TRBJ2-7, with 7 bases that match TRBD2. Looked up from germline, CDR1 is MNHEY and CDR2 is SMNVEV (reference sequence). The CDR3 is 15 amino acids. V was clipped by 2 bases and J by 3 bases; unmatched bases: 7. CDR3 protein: CASSLTGLSNYEQYF. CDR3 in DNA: TGTGCCAGCAGTTTAACGGGACTATCGAACTACGAGCAGTACTTC.

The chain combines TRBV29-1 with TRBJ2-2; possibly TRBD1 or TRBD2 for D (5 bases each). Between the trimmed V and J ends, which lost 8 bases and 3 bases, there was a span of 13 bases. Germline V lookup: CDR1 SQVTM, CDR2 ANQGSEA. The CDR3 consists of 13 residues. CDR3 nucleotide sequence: TGCAGCTCTTTCATGGGGGACACCGGGGAGCTGTTTTTT. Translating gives CSSFMGDTGELFF.

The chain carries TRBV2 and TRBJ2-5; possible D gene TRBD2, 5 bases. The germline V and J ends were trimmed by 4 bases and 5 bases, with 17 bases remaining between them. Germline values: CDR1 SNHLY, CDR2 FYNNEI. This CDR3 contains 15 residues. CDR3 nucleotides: TGTGCCAGCAGTGTAATTGAGGGTTCGGGCGAGACCCAGTACTTC. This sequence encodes CASSVIEGSGETQYF.

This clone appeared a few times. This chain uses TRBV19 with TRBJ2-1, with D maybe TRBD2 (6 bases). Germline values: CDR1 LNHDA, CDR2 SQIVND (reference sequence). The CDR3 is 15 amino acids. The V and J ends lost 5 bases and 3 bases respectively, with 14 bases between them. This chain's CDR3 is CASSWVAGGYNEQFF. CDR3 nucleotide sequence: TGTGCCAGTAGTTGGGTGGCCGGGGGCTACAATGAGCAGTTCTTC.

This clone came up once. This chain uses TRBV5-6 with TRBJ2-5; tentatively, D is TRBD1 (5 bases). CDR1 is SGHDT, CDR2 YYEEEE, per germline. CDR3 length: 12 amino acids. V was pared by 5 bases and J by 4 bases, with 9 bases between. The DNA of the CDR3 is TGTGCCAGCAGAAACGACAGAGAGACCCAGTACTTC. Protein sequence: CASRNDRETQYF.

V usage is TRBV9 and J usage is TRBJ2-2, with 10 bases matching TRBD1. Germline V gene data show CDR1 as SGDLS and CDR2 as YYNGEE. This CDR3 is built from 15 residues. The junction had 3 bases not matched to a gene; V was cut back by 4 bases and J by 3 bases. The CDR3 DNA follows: TGTGCCAGCAGCCCAGACAGGGGGCACACCGGGGAGCTGTTTTTT. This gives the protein CASSPDRGHTGELFF.